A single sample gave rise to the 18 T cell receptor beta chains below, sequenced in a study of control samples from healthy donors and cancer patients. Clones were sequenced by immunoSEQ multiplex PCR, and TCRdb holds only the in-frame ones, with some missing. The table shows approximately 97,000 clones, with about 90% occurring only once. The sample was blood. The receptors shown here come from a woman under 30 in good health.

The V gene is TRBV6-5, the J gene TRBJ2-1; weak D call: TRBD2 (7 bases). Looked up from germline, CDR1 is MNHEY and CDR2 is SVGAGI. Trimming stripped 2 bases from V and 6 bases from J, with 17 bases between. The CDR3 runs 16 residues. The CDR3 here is CASSYRRGPKGNEQFF. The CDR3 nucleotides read TGTGCCAGCAGTTACAGGCGGGGGCCAAAAGGCAATGAGCAGTTCTTC.

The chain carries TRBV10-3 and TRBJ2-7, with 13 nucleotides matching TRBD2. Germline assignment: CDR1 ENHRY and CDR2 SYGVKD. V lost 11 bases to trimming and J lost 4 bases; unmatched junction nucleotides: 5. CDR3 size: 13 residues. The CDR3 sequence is CAVGLAGAYEQYF. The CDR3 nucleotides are TGTGCCGTCGGACTAGCGGGAGCGTACGAGCAGTACTTC.

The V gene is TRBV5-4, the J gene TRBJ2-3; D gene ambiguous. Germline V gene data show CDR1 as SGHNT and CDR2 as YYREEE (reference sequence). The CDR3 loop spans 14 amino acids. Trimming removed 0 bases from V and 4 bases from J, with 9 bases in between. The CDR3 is CASSLEFPSDTQYF. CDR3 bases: TGTGCCAGCAGCTTGGAGTTCCCCTCAGATACGCAGTATTTT.

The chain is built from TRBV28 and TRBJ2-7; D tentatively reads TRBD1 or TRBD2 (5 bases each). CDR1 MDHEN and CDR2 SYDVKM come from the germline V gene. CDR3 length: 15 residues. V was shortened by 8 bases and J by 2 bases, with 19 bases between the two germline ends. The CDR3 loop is CASSGLWGRAYEQYF. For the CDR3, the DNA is TGTGCCAGCTCGGGGCTCTGGGGCAGGGCCTACGAGCAGTACTTC.

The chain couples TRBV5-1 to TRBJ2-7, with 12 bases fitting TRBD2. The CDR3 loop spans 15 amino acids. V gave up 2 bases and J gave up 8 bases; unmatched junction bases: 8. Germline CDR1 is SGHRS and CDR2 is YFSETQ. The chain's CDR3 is CASSLNAGTSGQQYF. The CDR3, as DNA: TGCGCCAGCAGCTTAAACGCCGGGACTAGCGGGCAGCAGTACTTC.

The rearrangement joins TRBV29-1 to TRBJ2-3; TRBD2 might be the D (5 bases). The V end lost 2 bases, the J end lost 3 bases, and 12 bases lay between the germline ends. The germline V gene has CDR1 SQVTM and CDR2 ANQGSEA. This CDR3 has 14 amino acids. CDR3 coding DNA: TGCAGCGTTGAACCAGCGGTCATGACAGATACGCAGTATTTT. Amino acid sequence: CSVEPAVMTDTQYF.

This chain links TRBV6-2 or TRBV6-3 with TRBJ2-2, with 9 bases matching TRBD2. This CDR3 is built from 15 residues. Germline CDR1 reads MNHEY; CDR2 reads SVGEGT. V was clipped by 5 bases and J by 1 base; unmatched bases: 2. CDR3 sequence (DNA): TGTGCCAGCAGTCGAGCGGGGGGGAACACCGGGGAGCTGTTTTTT. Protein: CASSRAGGNTGELFF.

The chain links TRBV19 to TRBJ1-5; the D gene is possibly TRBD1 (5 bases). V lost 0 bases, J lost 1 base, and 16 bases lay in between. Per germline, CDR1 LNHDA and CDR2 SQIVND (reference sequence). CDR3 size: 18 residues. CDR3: CASSIDRSGLGSNQPQHF. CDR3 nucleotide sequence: TGTGCCAGTAGTATAGATCGGTCGGGACTCGGGAGCAATCAGCCCCAGCATTTT.

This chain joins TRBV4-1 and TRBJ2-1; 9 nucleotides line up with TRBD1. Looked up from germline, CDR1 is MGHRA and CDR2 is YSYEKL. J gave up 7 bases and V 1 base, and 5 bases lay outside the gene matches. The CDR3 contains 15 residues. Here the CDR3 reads CASSQVGTGRNEQFF. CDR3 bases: TGCGCCAGCAGCCAAGTCGGGACAGGGCGAAATGAGCAGTTCTTC.

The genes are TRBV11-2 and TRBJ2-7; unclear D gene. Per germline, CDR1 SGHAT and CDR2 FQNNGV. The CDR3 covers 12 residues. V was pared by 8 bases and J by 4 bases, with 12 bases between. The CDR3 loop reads CASRAASYEQYF. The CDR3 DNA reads TGTGCCAGCCGAGCAGCCTCATACGAGCAGTACTTC.

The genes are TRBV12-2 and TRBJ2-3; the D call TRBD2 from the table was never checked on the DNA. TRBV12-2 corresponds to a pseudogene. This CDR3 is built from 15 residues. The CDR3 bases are TGTGCAAGTCACTCCCGATCGGTGGGCACAGATACGCAGTATTTT. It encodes CASHSRSVGTDTQYF.

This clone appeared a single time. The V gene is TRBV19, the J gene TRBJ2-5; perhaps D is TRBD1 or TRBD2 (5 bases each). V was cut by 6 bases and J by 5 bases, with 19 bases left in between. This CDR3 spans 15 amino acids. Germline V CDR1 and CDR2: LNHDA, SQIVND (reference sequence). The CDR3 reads CASSSAGTGWETQYF. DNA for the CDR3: TGTGCCAGTAGCTCCGCAGGGACGGGTTGGGAGACCCAGTACTTC.

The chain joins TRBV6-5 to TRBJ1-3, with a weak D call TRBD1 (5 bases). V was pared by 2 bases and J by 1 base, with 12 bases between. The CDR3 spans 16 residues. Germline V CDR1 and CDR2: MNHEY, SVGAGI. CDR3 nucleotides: TGTGCCAGCAGTTACCAAAGGGGTTGGTCTGGAAACACCATATATTTT. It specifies CASSYQRGWSGNTIYF.

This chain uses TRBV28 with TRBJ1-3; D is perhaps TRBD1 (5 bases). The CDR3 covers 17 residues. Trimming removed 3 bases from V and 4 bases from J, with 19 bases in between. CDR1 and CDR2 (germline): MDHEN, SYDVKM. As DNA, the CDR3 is TGTGCCAGCAGTTTGTTCGGGATAGGCAGGGACGGAAACACCATATATTTT. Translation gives CASSLFGIGRDGNTIYF.

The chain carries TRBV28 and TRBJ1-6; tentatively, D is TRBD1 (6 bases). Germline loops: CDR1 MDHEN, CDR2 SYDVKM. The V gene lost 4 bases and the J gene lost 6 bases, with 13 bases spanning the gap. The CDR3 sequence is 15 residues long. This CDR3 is CASSSLGRGNSPLHF. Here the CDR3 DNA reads TGTGCCAGCAGTTCCCTTGGCAGGGGTAATTCACCCCTCCACTTT.

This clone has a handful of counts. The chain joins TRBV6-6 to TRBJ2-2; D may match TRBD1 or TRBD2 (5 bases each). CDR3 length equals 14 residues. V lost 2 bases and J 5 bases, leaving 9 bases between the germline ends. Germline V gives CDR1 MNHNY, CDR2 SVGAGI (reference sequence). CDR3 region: CASSYMGDTGELFF. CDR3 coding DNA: TGTGCCAGCAGTTACATGGGGGATACCGGGGAGCTGTTTTTT.

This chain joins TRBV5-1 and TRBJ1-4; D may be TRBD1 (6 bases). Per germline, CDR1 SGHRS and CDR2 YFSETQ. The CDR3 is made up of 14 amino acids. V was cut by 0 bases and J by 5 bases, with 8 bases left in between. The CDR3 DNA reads TGCGCCAGCAGCTTGGGACAGGAGAATGAAAAACTGTTTTTT. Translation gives CASSLGQENEKLFF.

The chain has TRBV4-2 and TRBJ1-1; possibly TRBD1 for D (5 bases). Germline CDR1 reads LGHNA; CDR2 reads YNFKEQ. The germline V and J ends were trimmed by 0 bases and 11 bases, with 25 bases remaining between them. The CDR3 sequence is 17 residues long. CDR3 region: CASSQDRAGPGIVAAFF. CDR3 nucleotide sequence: TGTGCCAGCAGCCAAGATCGGGCAGGGCCGGGAATTGTAGCGGCTTTCTTT.